This TCR beta chain was sequenced for a study of T cell responses to AZD1222 COVID-19 vaccine. Some clones are missing from TCRdb's copy, which holds only in-frame ones; the method was immunoSEQ multiplex PCR. The profile covers 95,000 to 150,000 clones, with just over 85% appearing a single time and about 7.4% taken by the ten largest. This clone was detected only once. Antigen: not known. Notes on the study in general: The number of AZD1222 recipients seropositive at baseline was only five to seven. There were vaccine-associated CD4 TCRs across spike, dominant at 160-218 and 743-854. White British donors predominated, females outnumbered males, and clonal diversity was possibly underestimated. Only after the peak T cell response were repertoires sampled.

The CDR3 length is 13 residues. V lost 6 bases to trimming and J lost 3 bases, with 10 bases between them. Germline V gene sequence: CDR1 MNHEY, CDR2 SVGAGI. The clonotype was recovered from an adult in good health. V usage is TRBV6-5 and J usage is TRBJ2-3; D not resolved. The sequences come from peripheral blood, collected on day 0 of AZD1222 vaccination. The CDR3 protein is CASRAPGTDTQYF. Written as DNA, the CDR3 is TGTGCCAGCAGAGCCCCGGGTACAGATACGCAGTATTTT.